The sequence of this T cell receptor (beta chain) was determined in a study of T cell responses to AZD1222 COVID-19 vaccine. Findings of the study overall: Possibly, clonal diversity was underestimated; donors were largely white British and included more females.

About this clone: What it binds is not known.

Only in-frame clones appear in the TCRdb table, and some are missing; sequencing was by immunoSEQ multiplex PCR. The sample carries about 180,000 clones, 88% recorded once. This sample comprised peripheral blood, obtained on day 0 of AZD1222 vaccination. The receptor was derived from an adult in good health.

In nucleotides, the CDR3 is TGTGCCAGCAGTTATACGGAGGGTAGCGGGAGAGTCGGCGGGGAGCTGTTTTTT. Amino acids: CASSYTEGSGRVGGELFF. The J gene is TRBJ2-2, the V gene TRBV2, with 9 bases identical to TRBD2. Germline V gene sequence: CDR1 SNHLY, CDR2 FYNNEI. The J segment lost 7 bases and the V segment lost 5 bases, leaving 17 bases of the junction unmatched. The CDR3 sequence is 18 residues long.